This TCR beta chain was found in a study of blood T cell repertoires in COVID-19 (dated by TCRdb to 2019 to 2021). Background for the entire study: Collaborator samples came from the United States, Italy and Spain and covered acute and convalescent phases of COVID-19. A freely available public database, intended as a resource for researchers studying the immune response to SARS-CoV-2, is where the repertoires were released. Deeply sampled blood TCRbeta repertoires from subjects exposed to, actively infected with, or recovered from COVID-19 were included in the dataset. Where available, HLA class I and class II types were obtained from metadata supplied by the sample provider rather than from assay-based typing. The samples were drawn from two sources: the first 160 participants of the ongoing ImmuneRACE study, and 950 to 1,500 subjects contributed by 6 global collaborators. A de-identified subject ID, COVID-19 status, age in years and sex were almost always included in the sample metadata. The material from the prospective study consisted of cDNA or gDNA derived from T cells, B-cell-depleted T cells, or PBMCs.

TCRbeta CDR3 regions were amplified from genomic DNA using the immunoSEQ Assay, a bias-controlled multiplex PCR. The study's processing was this. Nucleated cell counts per sample were estimated from amplification of reference gene primers within the assay. Sequence reads were collapsed and filtered to measure the absolute abundance of every unique TCRbeta CDR3 rearrangement. For each sample, productive Simpson clonality was calculated by taking the square root of Simpson's diversity index across productive rearrangements. Drawn from immuneACCESS, this table holds only the in-frame rearrangements with V and J called that TCRdb kept. Clones are partly lost; checked studies trace under half to an unresolved V gene and leave the rest unexplained. From that table come the V and J calls and clone size; the DNA was used to work out D and trimming. The sample data list 250,000 to 350,000 clones, and 80% to 90% of these were observed just once. 3.5% to 5.5% of the sample is taken by the ten largest.

General conclusions and limits of the study: The amount of clinical and demographic metadata varied by source and participant and was provided uncurated.

The junction carries 8 bases between V and J, which are trimmed by 5 bases and 0 bases respectively. The CDR3 has 14 amino acids, counting the end cysteine and phenylalanine. Only the CDR3 part of the read is kept: 42 bases, read in frame from the first base. The germline V gene (reference sequence) sets CDR1 to MNHEY and CDR2 to SMNVEV. For this clone: Its target antigen remains unknown. No much larger clone exists at a distance of one base, and base qualities are not known.

In the prospective study, participants were about 18 to 90 years old, resided in about 25 geographic areas of the United States, and were enrolled through a virtual design. In the prospective study, cohorts were assigned on the basis of participant-reported clinical history obtained from a screening survey and a study questionnaire. Recovered participants in ImmuneRACE Cohort 3 were defined by two consecutive negative NP/OP PCR tests, clearance by a healthcare professional, or resolution of symptoms. In the prospective study, whole blood, serum and a nasopharyngeal or oropharyngeal swab were collected from each participant by mobile phlebotomists. Additional blood draws and questionnaires over an approximately two-month period could optionally be provided by prospective study participants. Before DNA extraction, prospective study blood samples were shipped either frozen or at room temperature.

The TCR comes from a woman under 40 who had recovered from COVID-19. The sequence joins TRBV27 to TRBJ2-4, and possibly TRBD2, on 6 matching bases. The specimen sequenced was PBMCs or T cells enriched from blood (not recorded which). This receptor carries the CDR3 CASSRGLAKNIQYF. In nucleotides, the sequence is TGTGCCAGCAGTCGGGGACTAGCCAAAAACATTCAGTACTTC.